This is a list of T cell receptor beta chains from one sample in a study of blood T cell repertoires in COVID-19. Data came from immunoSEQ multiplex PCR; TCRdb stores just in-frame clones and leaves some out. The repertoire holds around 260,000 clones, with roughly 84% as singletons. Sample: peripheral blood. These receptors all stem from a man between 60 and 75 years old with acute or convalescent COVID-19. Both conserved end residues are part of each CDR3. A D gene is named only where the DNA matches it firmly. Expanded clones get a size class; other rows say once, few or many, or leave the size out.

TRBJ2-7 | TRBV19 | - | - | TGTGCCAGTAGTATAGTCGTCAGCTCCTACGAGCAGTACTTC | CASSIVVSSYEQYF
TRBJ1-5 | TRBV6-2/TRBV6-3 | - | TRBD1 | TGTGCCAGCAGTTTCCGACAGGGGGCGAATAGCAATCAGCCCCAGCATTTT | CASSFRQGANSNQPQHF
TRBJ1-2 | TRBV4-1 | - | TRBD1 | TGCGCCAGCAGCCTCGGACAGGGCCTACGGGGCTACACCTTC | CASSLGQGLRGYTF
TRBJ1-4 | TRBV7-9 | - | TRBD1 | TGTGCCAGCAGCTTGAGACAGGGACGCGAGGGGGGAAAACTGTTTTTT | CASSLRQGREGGKLFF
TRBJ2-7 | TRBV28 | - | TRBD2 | TGTGCCAGCAGTTTGGTACTAGCGGGAGGCCACGAGCAGTACTTC | CASSLVLAGGHEQYF
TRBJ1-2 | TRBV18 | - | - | TGTGCCAGCTCACTAGACAGTGGCCCCACTACCTATGGCTACACCTTC | CASSLDSGPTTYGYTF
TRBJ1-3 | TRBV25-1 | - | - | TGTGCCAGCAGTGTGAACAGGGAGACGTCGGGAAACACCATATATTTT | CASSVNRETSGNTIYF
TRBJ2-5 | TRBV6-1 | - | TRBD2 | TGTGCCAGCAGTGACCTCCTCCTAGCGGACTGGGAGACCCAGTACTTC | CASSDLLLADWETQYF
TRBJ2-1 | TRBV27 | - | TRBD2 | TGTGCCACCCTCGGACTAGCGGGGAGATACAATGAGCAGTTCTTC | CATLGLAGRYNEQFF
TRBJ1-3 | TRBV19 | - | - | TGTGCCAGTAGTACCCCGGGGACTACCTCTGGAAACACCATATATTTT | CASSTPGTTSGNTIYF
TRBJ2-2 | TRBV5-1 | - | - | TGCGCCAGCGGGCTTCCTTCAACCGGGGAGCTGTTTTTT | CASGLPSTGELFF
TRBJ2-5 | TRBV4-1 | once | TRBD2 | TGCGCCAGCAGCCAACGACACGGGACTAGCGGGAGAGAAGAGACCCAGTACTTC | CASSQRHGTSGREETQYF
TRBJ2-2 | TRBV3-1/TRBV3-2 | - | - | TGTGCCAGCAGCCCCCGGAGGGGGAACACCGGGGAGCTGTTTTTT | CASSPRRGNTGELFF
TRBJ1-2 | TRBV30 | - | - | TGTGCCTGGAGTTTCGAGGGTGGCTACACCTTC | CAWSFEGGYTF
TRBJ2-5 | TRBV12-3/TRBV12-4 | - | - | TGTGCCAGCAGCCGCACAGGGCAAGAGACCCAGTACTTC | CASSRTGQETQYF
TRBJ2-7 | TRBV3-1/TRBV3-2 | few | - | TGTGCCAGCAGCCAGGACCGACAGAGCTTCTACGAGCAGTACTTC | CASSQDRQSFYEQYF
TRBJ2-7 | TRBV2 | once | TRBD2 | TGTGCCAGCAGGATACTAGCGGGAGGGAACTACGAGCAGTACTTC | CASRILAGGNYEQYF
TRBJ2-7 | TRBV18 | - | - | TGTGCCAGCTCACCAGTTCAGGGACAATCCTACGAGCAGTACTTC | CASSPVQGQSYEQYF
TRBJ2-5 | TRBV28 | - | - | TGTGCCAGCAGTTATCCCATAATCCCCCTGAACAGAACTTGGTACCAAGAGACCCAGTACTTC | CASSYPIIPLNRTWYQETQYF
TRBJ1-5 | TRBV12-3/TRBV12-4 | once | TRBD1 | TGTGCCAGCAGTTTCGACAGGGGTCAGCCCCAGCATTTT | CASSFDRGQPQHF
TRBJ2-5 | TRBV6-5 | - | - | TGTGCCAGCAGTTACTCGCGCAACGGGGAGACCCAGTACTTC | CASSYSRNGETQYF
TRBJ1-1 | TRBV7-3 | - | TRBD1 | TGTGCCAGCAGCTTAAGGGACAGAACACAGATGAACACTGAAGCTTTCTTT | CASSLRDRTQMNTEAFF
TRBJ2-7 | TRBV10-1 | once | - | TGCGCCAGCAGTGAGTCGACTCAGGGGCCCAACGAGCAGTACTTC | CASSESTQGPNEQYF
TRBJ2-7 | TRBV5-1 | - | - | TGCGCCAGCAGCCTACTAGCTAGGTCGGCCTCCGAGCAGTACTTC | CASSLLARSASEQYF
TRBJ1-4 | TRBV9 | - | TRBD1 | TGTGCCAGCAGCGTAAGGGACAGAGCTAATGAAAAACTGTTTTTT | CASSVRDRANEKLFF
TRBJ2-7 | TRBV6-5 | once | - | TGTGCCAGCAGTTACGGCCAGGGGCCCGACGAGCAGTACTTC | CASSYGQGPDEQYF
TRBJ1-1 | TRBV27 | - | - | TGTGCCAGCAGTTTTAGAGGGCTGAACACTGAAGCTTTCTTT | CASSFRGLNTEAFF
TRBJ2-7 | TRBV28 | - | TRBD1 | TGTGCCAGCAGTTCAGGACAGGGGGCTTCCTACGAGCAGTACTTC | CASSSGQGASYEQYF
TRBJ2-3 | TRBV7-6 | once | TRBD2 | TGTGCCAGCAGCTACGGACTAGCCGCCGGTAGCACAGATACGCAGTATTTT | CASSYGLAAGSTDTQYF
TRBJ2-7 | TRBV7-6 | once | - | TGTGCCAGCAGTCGTGAAACGGGTTTTGGCTACGAGCAGTACTTC | CASSRETGFGYEQYF
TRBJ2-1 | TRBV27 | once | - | TGTGCCAGCAGTGCCCTACTAGGGAATGAGCAGTTCTTC | CASSALLGNEQFF
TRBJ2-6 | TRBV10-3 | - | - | TGTGCCATCAGTGAGGGGGGCCTCCACTCTGGGGCCAACGTCCTGACTTTC | CAISEGGLHSGANVLTF
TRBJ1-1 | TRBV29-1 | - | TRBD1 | TGCAGCGTTGAACGGACAGGCCTGAACACTGAAGCTTTCTTT | CSVERTGLNTEAFF
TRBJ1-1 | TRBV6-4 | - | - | TGTGCCAGCGCCCGGGGGTTGAACACTGAAGCTTTCTTT | CASARGLNTEAFF
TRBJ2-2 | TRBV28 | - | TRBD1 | TGTGCCAGCGGAGGACAGGGAAGTGGCACCGGGGAGCTGTTTTTT | CASGGQGSGTGELFF
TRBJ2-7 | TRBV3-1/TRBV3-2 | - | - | TGTGCCAGCAGCCAGGGGACACTTTCCTACGAGCAGTACTTC | CASSQGTLSYEQYF
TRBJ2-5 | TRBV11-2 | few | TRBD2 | TGTGCCAGCAGCTCCCCGTTGGGGCGGGGGGGCCGGGAGACCCAGTACTTC | CASSSPLGRGGRETQYF
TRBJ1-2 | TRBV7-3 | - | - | TGTGCCAGCAGCTTATTTCCGAGGGAAGGCTACACCTTC | CASSLFPREGYTF
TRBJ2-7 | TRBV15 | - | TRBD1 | TGTGCCACCAGCAGAGTCCCCTCGACAGGGCGTCACGAGCAGTACTTC | CATSRVPSTGRHEQYF
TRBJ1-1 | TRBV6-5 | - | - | TGTGCCAGCAGTTCACGTTCCGGGGGGGCTGAAGCTTTCTTT | CASSSRSGGAEAFF
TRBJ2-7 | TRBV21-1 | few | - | TGTGCCAGCAGCAAAGGGGAGGGCCCCTACGAGCAGTACTTC | CASSKGEGPYEQYF
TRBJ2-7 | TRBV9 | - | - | TGTGCCAGCAGCCTAGGACAGAGCTCCTACGAGCAGTACTTC | CASSLGQSSYEQYF
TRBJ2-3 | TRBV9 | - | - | TGTGCCAGCAGCGTAGGTAAAGGGGTCATCTCCACAGATACGCAGTATTTT | CASSVGKGVISTDTQYF
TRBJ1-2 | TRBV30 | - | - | TGTGCCTGGAGTGTTCGAGGAGGCGGCTACACCTTC | CAWSVRGGGYTF
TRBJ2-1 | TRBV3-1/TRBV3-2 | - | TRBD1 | TGTGCCAGCAGCCGGGACAGGGGGCCCTACAATGAGCAGTTCTTC | CASSRDRGPYNEQFF
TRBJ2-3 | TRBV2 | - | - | TGTGCCAGCAACGGGGAGAAGGGAGATACGCAGTATTTT | CASNGEKGDTQYF
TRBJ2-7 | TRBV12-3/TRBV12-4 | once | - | TGTGCCAGTTCCTTAGGGGCAACCTACGAGCAGTACTTC | CASSLGATYEQYF
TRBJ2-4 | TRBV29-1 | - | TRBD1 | TGCAGCGTTGGACAGGGGGACATTCAGTACTTC | CSVGQGDIQYF